Sequencing of this T cell receptor (beta chain) was carried out in a study of type 1 and type 2 diabetes patients. Per germline, CDR1 MDHEN and CDR2 SYDVKM. V was shortened by 6 bases and J by 5 bases, with 22 bases between the two germline ends. The CDR3 has 16 amino acids. Amplification started from genomic DNA. Amplification of the beta chain CDR3 used 30 forward and 13 reverse multiplex primers. TCRdb redid the calling of the multiplex PCR reads with MiXCR, one entry per CDR3 protein. The sample consists of a few hundred thousand distinct CDR3 sequences, around 47% of them appearing once. Diabetic patients met standard criteria for type 1 or type 2 diabetes. This clonotype turned up a few times.

Sequences were obtained from peripheral blood mononuclear cells (PBMCs). This chain uses TRBV28 with TRBJ2-5; weak D call: TRBD2 (6 bases). The source of this sequence is a young man with type 2 diabetes. CDR3 sequence: CASSPPGWGDGETQYF. The CDR3 DNA reads as TGTGCCAGCAGCCCTCCCGGGTGGGGGGACGGGGAGACCCAGTACTTC.